This T cell receptor (beta chain) emerged from a study of blood T cell repertoires in COVID-19. Here immunoSEQ multiplex PCR was the method, and the copy in TCRdb shows in-frame clones only, minus some. Among over 250,000 clones listed, roughly nine tenths were seen once. The CDR3 length is 13 residues. J lost 10 bases, V lost 4 bases, and 2 bases had no gene match. Germline assignment: CDR1 MNHEY and CDR2 SMNVEV (reference sequence). The sample was PBMCs or T cells enriched from blood (not recorded which). V and J are TRBV27 and TRBJ1-6, with TRBD1 matching 9 bases. The clonotype originates from a woman aged 18 to 35 who had recovered from COVID-19. CDR3 protein: CASSWDRESPLHF. The CDR3 DNA reads as TGTGCCAGCAGTTGGGACAGGGAGTCACCCCTCCACTTT.